The rows below give T cell receptor beta chains drawn from one sample of a study of T-cell memory formation after mild COVID-19. TCRdb re-called the 5' RACE reads with MiXCR, one entry per CDR3 protein. The data contain 100,000 to 150,000 distinct CDR3 sequences, approximately 15% of them singletons. The sample taken for sequencing was PBMCs or a T cell subset sorted from them (not recorded which). Receptor source: a man aged 18 to 29 who had mild COVID-19 (a few samples of this study predate the infection). Cell type and time point are not known. The CDR3 runs from the conserved cysteine through the conserved F or W. The D gene is left open where the match is weak. Size is stated for part of the rows, as once, few or many counts, or as a class when the clone is expanded.

>TRBJ1-2|.|.|TRBV20-1
TGCAGCTTGTTCGACAGCCTCTCTCCCTATGGCTACACCTTC
CSLFDSLSPYGYTF
>TRBJ2-1|TRBD2|.|TRBV12-3/TRBV12-4
TGTGCCAGCAGCCCGGGGGGTTGGAATGAGCAGTTCTTC
CASSPGGWNEQFF
>TRBJ2-5|.|few|TRBV7-8
TGTGCCAGCAGCGCGCTCGGGGAACAAGAGACCCAGTACTTC
CASSALGEQETQYF
>TRBJ2-7|.|.|TRBV7-3
TGTGCCAGCAGCCCCACGGGGGACTCCTACGAGCAGTACTTC
CASSPTGDSYEQYF
>TRBJ2-4|.|.|TRBV11-2
TGTGCCAGCAGCACCCAGACGATAGCCAAAAACATTCAGTACTTC
CASSTQTIAKNIQYF
>TRBJ2-5|TRBD2|.|TRBV20-1
TGCAGTGCTAGAGATCCAGAAACACGGGGGGGCCCAGAGACCCAGTACTTC
CSARDPETRGGPETQYF
>TRBJ1-5|TRBD1|.|TRBV29-1
TGCAGCGTTATGGGACAGAACAATCAGCCCCAGCATTTT
CSVMGQNNQPQHF
>TRBJ2-7|TRBD1|.|TRBV11-2
TGTGCCAGCACCCCAAGACAGGGGGGCCCCTACGAGCAGTACTTC
CASTPRQGGPYEQYF
>TRBJ1-2|.|few|TRBV11-2
TGTGCCAGCAGCTTAGATTACACGGATGGCTACACCTTC
CASSLDYTDGYTF
>TRBJ1-1|.|few|TRBV6-5
TGTGCCAGCAGTTACGGCCGGGACACTGAAGCTTTCTTT
CASSYGRDTEAFF
>TRBJ2-1|TRBD1|.|TRBV20-1
TGCAGTGCTTTCCACCGGGACAGGGTCTTACGAGAGCAGTTCTTC
CSAFHRDRVLREQFF
>TRBJ2-1|TRBD2|.|TRBV7-9
TGTGCCAGCAGCCCAGGGTCGAGCGGGGTTTACAATGAGCAGTTCTTC
CASSPGSSGVYNEQFF
>TRBJ2-1|.|.|TRBV5-1
TGCGCCAGCAGCGGCGGACAGCCTTACAATGAGCAGTTCTTC
CASSGGQPYNEQFF
>TRBJ1-5|.|.|TRBV27
TGTGCCAGCAGTCCGATTACGACGGGCAATCAGCCCCAGCATTTT
CASSPITTGNQPQHF
>TRBJ2-5|TRBD2|few|TRBV7-2
TGTGCCAGCAGCTTCTCTGGTAGCGGGGTCGAGACCCAGTACTTC
CASSFSGSGVETQYF
>TRBJ1-5|.|many|TRBV15
TGTGCCACCAGCAGAGTAGGTGGGGGGCGCTTGGCGAGCAATCAGCCCCAGCATTTT
CATSRVGGGRLASNQPQHF
>TRBJ2-2|.|few|TRBV7-7
TGTGCTAGCAGCCCAGGGACCGCTCCCGGGGAGCTGTTTTTT
CASSPGTAPGELFF
>TRBJ2-1|TRBD2|few|TRBV3-1
TGTGCCAGCAGCCCCCGAGAGCGGGGGGAGCAGTTCTTC
CASSPRERGEQFF
>TRBJ2-1|.|.|TRBV3-1
TGTGCCAGCACCCCTTCGGAACGTGGGGAGCAGTTCTTC
CASTPSERGEQFF
>TRBJ2-3|.|few|TRBV11-2
TGTGCCAGCAGCAGGGACTTTGACACAGATACGCAGTATTTT
CASSRDFDTDTQYF
>TRBJ1-6|TRBD1|few|TRBV18
TGTGCCAGCTCACCAGCTACAGGGGATTCACCCCTCCACTTT
CASSPATGDSPLHF
>TRBJ2-5|.|.|TRBV10-3
TGTGCCATCAGTGAGTCGACCAGCGACCAAGAGACCCAGTACTTC
CAISESTSDQETQYF
>TRBJ2-2|TRBD1|.|TRBV28
TGTGCCAGCAGCTGGACAGGGGCGGACCTCGGGGAGCTGTTTTTT
CASSWTGADLGELFF
>TRBJ2-2|.|few|TRBV5-1
TGCGCCAGCAGCACCGGACAGCCGAACACCGGGGAGCTGTTTTTT
CASSTGQPNTGELFF
>TRBJ2-5|.|few|TRBV7-9
TGTGCCAGCAGCAGCGACGAGACCCAGTACTTC
CASSSDETQYF
>TRBJ1-4|.|.|TRBV6-5
TGTGCCAGCAGTTACGCGGGACCGGGAAGGGGACTGTTTTTT
CASSYAGPGRGLFF
>TRBJ2-5|.|.|TRBV5-1
TGCGCCAGCAGCTTGGCCGGGAACTCTCAAGAGACCCAGTACTTC
CASSLAGNSQETQYF
>TRBJ2-1|.|few|TRBV5-1
TGCGCCAGCAGCTGGGTGACTCCTCCCAATGAGCAGTTCTTC
CASSWVTPPNEQFF
>TRBJ2-3|.|few|TRBV7-9
TGTGCCAGCCACTCGGGAAACACAGATACGCAGTATTTT
CASHSGNTDTQYF
>TRBJ1-1|TRBD1|.|TRBV10-3
TGTGCCTTCAAATCCGGGACAGGGGACACTGAAGCTTTCTTT
CAFKSGTGDTEAFF
>TRBJ2-2|TRBD1|.|TRBV29-1
TGCAGCGCTTGGACAGGCGGGGAGCTGTTTTTT
CSAWTGGELFF
>TRBJ2-5|.|.|TRBV10-3
TGTGCCATCAGTGAAGTCAAATCGGGAGAGACCCAGTACTTC
CAISEVKSGETQYF
>TRBJ1-2|.|few|TRBV7-2
TGTGCCAGCAGCAGAAACCAGGGGAACTATGGCTACACCTTC
CASSRNQGNYGYTF
>TRBJ1-5|TRBD1|.|TRBV6-2/TRBV6-3
TGTGCCAGCAGAACCGGGACAGTGAATTATAGCAATCAGCCCCAGCATTTT
CASRTGTVNYSNQPQHF
>TRBJ2-3|TRBD2|.|TRBV5-8
TGTGCCAGCAGATGGACTAGCGGGGGACATCCCTTTAGCACAGATACGCAGTATTTT
CASRWTSGGHPFSTDTQYF
>TRBJ1-3|.|.|TRBV4-3
TGCGCCAGCAGCCAAGAAATACACTCTGGAAACACCATATATTTT
CASSQEIHSGNTIYF
>TRBJ1-2|.|.|TRBV5-1
TGCGCCAGCAGCTTGGAGGAATTCTATGGCTACACCTTC
CASSLEEFYGYTF
>TRBJ1-3|TRBD1|.|TRBV4-2
TGTGCCAGCAGCCAAGGGGACAGCTCTGGAAACACCATATATTTT
CASSQGDSSGNTIYF
>TRBJ1-1|TRBD1|.|TRBV12-3/TRBV12-4
TGTGCCAGCAGTGGACAGGGGGAGCCTAACCTAGCTTTCTTT
CASSGQGEPNLAFF
>TRBJ2-1|.|many|TRBV7-2
TGTGCCAGCAGCCTAGAGGCTGCAGGAGGCTACAATGAGCAGTTCTTC
CASSLEAAGGYNEQFF
>TRBJ1-1|.|few|TRBV28
TGTGCCAGCACTCCTGGGGGGCGACCCCTTGAAGCTTTCTTT
CASTPGGRPLEAFF
>TRBJ1-4|TRBD1|few|TRBV10-3
TGTGCCATCGCGAAGACAGGGGAGCAGGAAAAACTGTTTTTT
CAIAKTGEQEKLFF
>TRBJ2-3|.|few|TRBV2
TGTGCCAGCACCAGAGAGGGGGATACGCAGTATTTT
CASTREGDTQYF
>TRBJ1-5|.|many|TRBV11-2
TGTGCCAGCAGCTTAGATCTCCGGCAGCCCCAGCATTTT
CASSLDLRQPQHF
>TRBJ2-2|TRBD2|.|TRBV12-3/TRBV12-4
TGTGCCAGCAGATTAACCGGGGGGGTCACCGGGGAGCTGTTTTTT
CASRLTGGVTGELFF
>TRBJ1-4|TRBD1|few|TRBV6-5
TGTGCCAGCAGTAGGGACAGGGCGACTAATGAAAAACGGTTTTTT
CASSRDRATNEKRFF